Listed below are T cell receptor beta chains from one sample, sequenced in a study of control samples from healthy donors and cancer patients. Generated by immunoSEQ multiplex PCR, the TCRdb table keeps only in-frame clones and is missing some. This sample has under 90,000 clones, with around 92% found just once. The sample comprised blood. The source is a woman aged 55-70 years in good health. CDR3s include the opening cysteine and the closing phenylalanine or tryptophan. Fields, in order: D gene, clone size, V gene, J gene, CDR3 DNA, CDR3 protein. The D gene is left open where the match is weak. The size field is filled for only some rows; it gives once, few, many or a size class.

.	.	TRBV28	TRBJ1-2	TGTGCCAGCAGTTTATCTGACAGGATCTATGGCTACACCTTC	CASSLSDRIYGYTF
TRBD2	.	TRBV7-2	TRBJ2-7	TGTGCCAGCAGCTTACAAATTGGACTAGCGGGTATTTCCTACGAGCAGTACTTC	CASSLQIGLAGISYEQYF
.	once	TRBV28	TRBJ1-4	TGTGCCAGCAGTGTAAGGGTCACTAATGAAAAACTGTTTTTT	CASSVRVTNEKLFF
TRBD2	.	TRBV7-6	TRBJ2-3	TGTGCCAGCAGCTTAGAGGGCGGGAGAACAGATACGCAGTATTTT	CASSLEGGRTDTQYF
TRBD1	.	TRBV19	TRBJ1-2	TGTGCCAGTAGTCGAGGGACAGGGGAGGTCCGCTATGGCTACACCTTC	CASSRGTGEVRYGYTF
TRBD2	.	TRBV24-1	TRBJ2-1	TGTGCCACCGGGAGCGGGAGGGCCGATTCCTACAATGAGCAGTTCTTC	CATGSGRADSYNEQFF
.	.	TRBV6-2/TRBV6-3	TRBJ1-5	TGTGCCAGCAGTTATACAATGGGGGACTGGGGTCAGCCCCAGCATTTT	CASSYTMGDWGQPQHF
.	.	TRBV15	TRBJ1-1	TGTGCCACCAGCAGAACCCTTAACACTGAAGCTTTCTTT	CATSRTLNTEAFF
.	once	TRBV5-6	TRBJ1-6	TGTGCCAGCAGCTTGAGGGGATCCTATAATTCACCCCTCCACTTT	CASSLRGSYNSPLHF
.	.	TRBV5-1	TRBJ2-7	TGCGCCAGCAGCTTCGGGGACCCTAGCACCTACGAGCAGTACTTC	CASSFGDPSTYEQYF
.	.	TRBV30	TRBJ1-3	TGTGCCTGGAGTTTACGAAACACCATATATTTT	CAWSLRNTIYF
.	few	TRBV7-9	TRBJ1-1	TGTGCCAGCAGCTTAGGGCGGCCGCCTTACACTGAAGCTTTCTTT	CASSLGRPPYTEAFF
.	.	TRBV5-4	TRBJ2-1	TGTGCCAGCAGCGGGTGGACTGGCACAAATGAGCAGTTCTTC	CASSGWTGTNEQFF
.	.	TRBV28	TRBJ1-4	TGTGCCAGCAGTTTTCCAACCGCTGAAAAACTGTTTTTT	CASSFPTAEKLFF
.	.	TRBV28	TRBJ1-5	TGTGCCAGCAGTTTTACGACCGGGGGGCAGCCCCAGCATTTT	CASSFTTGGQPQHF
.	.	TRBV6-5	TRBJ2-3	TGTGCCAGCAGGTTTCTAGGGGTCCGAGAGGATACGCAGTATTTT	CASRFLGVREDTQYF
TRBD2	.	TRBV5-1	TRBJ2-5	TGCGCCAGCAGCCCCCGACTAGCGGGACGGGAGACCCAGTACTTC	CASSPRLAGRETQYF
.	once	TRBV5-1	TRBJ2-4	TGCGCCAGCAGCTTGGACCCCATAGGGACGGGAGACCGCGCCAAAAACATTCAGTACTTC	CASSLDPIGTGDRAKNIQYF
TRBD2	.	TRBV5-6	TRBJ2-7	TGTGCCAGCAGCTTCCCGGGACTAGCGGGAGGACACGAGCAGTACTTC	CASSFPGLAGGHEQYF
.	.	TRBV6-5	TRBJ1-5	TGTGCCAGCAGGCAGACAGACCCAAATCAGCCCCAGCATTTT	CASRQTDPNQPQHF
TRBD1	.	TRBV7-2	TRBJ1-5	TGTGCCAGCAGCACACAGGGGAATCAGCCCCAGCATTTT	CASSTQGNQPQHF
.	.	TRBV7-9	TRBJ1-3	TGTGCCAGCAGCTTAGGAGTTACTGGAAACACCATATATTTT	CASSLGVTGNTIYF
TRBD1	.	TRBV5-1	TRBJ2-2	TGCGCCAGCAGCCGGGACAGCAACCCTTCGTGGACCGGGGAGCTGTTTTTT	CASSRDSNPSWTGELFF
.	.	TRBV10-1	TRBJ1-2	TGCGCCAGCAGTGAGTATAGCAGGGCAGCCTATGGCTACACCTTC	CASSEYSRAAYGYTF
.	once	TRBV5-1	TRBJ2-7	TGTGCCAGCAGGTTCCAGGGTAACCCCGAGCAGTACTTC	CASRFQGNPEQYF
.	.	TRBV30	TRBJ2-1	TGTGCCTGTTCAGCGGACTATATAAACAATGAGCAGTTCTTC	CACSADYINNEQFF
.	.	TRBV19	TRBJ1-2	TGTGCCAGTGCCCTCGGGGGCAGCTACTATGGCTACACCTTC	CASALGGSYYGYTF
TRBD2	.	TRBV7-3	TRBJ2-2	TGTGCCAGCAGCTTATATCGGGAGGCCGGGGACGGGGAGCTGTTTTTT	CASSLYREAGDGELFF
TRBD2	.	TRBV9	TRBJ2-7	TGTGCCAGCAGCACTCGGACTAGCGGGATTTACGAGCAGTACTTC	CASSTRTSGIYEQYF
TRBD2	.	TRBV23-1	TRBJ2-1	TGCGTACATCCCCGTAGCGGGGAGTCGGGCGGGTACAATGAGCAGTTCTTC	CVHPRSGESGGYNEQFF
.	.	TRBV6-1	TRBJ2-7	TGTGCCAGCAGTGATTTACTAGCTACATCCTACGAGCAGTACTTC	CASSDLLATSYEQYF
.	.	TRBV24-1	TRBJ2-2	TGTGCCACCAGTGATTTCCCTTACGGGGCGAACACCGGGGAGCTGTTTTTT	CATSDFPYGANTGELFF
.	.	TRBV20-1	TRBJ2-1	TGCAGTGCTAGTGGCGCCCTAGGGGAAGTCGACAATGAGCAGTTCTTC	CSASGALGEVDNEQFF
.	.	TRBV24-1	TRBJ1-5	TGTGCCACCAGCCAAGGACAGTATAGCAATCAGCCCCAGCATTTT	CATSQGQYSNQPQHF
TRBD1	.	TRBV6-5	TRBJ1-5	TGTGCCAGCAGTTACAAGACAGGGTCGGGTCAGCCCCAGCATTTT	CASSYKTGSGQPQHF
.	.	TRBV9	TRBJ2-2	TGTGCCAGCAGCCCCAGGGGTTTGGAAAACACCGGGGAGCTGTTTTTT	CASSPRGLENTGELFF
TRBD1	.	TRBV6-6	TRBJ1-1	TGTGCCAGCAGTCGTTATGGACAGGACGAAGCTTTCTTT	CASSRYGQDEAFF
.	.	TRBV24-1	TRBJ2-1	TGTGCCACCAGTCTCCCAGCGCCCAACAATGAGCAGTTCTTC	CATSLPAPNNEQFF
.	.	TRBV28	TRBJ2-2	TGTGCCAGCAGTACCCCCTCCCCGGGTCAGAACACCGGGGAGCTGTTTTTT	CASSTPSPGQNTGELFF
TRBD2	.	TRBV24-1	TRBJ2-1	TGTGCCACCTCCCGAGGGGGACCGGGACTAGTCTACAATGAGCAGTTCTTC	CATSRGGPGLVYNEQFF
TRBD1	.	TRBV28	TRBJ1-2	TGTGCCAGCAGTTCCTGGGACAGGGAAACCTTC	CASSSWDRETF
TRBD1	.	TRBV2	TRBJ1-1	TGTGCCAGCAGACCGGGACAGGGGATTTGGGCTTTCTTT	CASRPGQGIWAFF
TRBD1	few	TRBV2	TRBJ2-7	TGTGCCAGCAGTCCCGAGGACAGGGTAGATAACTACGAGCAGTACTTC	CASSPEDRVDNYEQYF
TRBD2	.	TRBV3-1/TRBV3-2	TRBJ2-7	TGTGCCAGCAGCCAAGTGCGGGGACTAGCGGGGGAGTGGGAGCAGTACTTC	CASSQVRGLAGEWEQYF
.	.	TRBV5-6	TRBJ1-2	TGTGCCAGCAGCTCACCGGGACGGGAAATTAACTATGGCTACACCTTC	CASSSPGREINYGYTF
.	.	TRBV5-1	TRBJ2-5	TGCGCCAGCAGCTTGGCGGAGACCCAGTACTTC	CASSLAETQYF
.	.	TRBV29-1	TRBJ1-1	TGCAGCGTTGAGCGGCAGATGAACACTGAAGCTTTCTTT	CSVERQMNTEAFF
TRBD1	.	TRBV27	TRBJ1-2	TGCTCGGGACAGAGTTATGGCTACACCTTC	CSGQSYGYTF